This entry features one T cell receptor beta chain sequence. V lost 3 bases to trimming and J lost 2 bases, with 11 bases between them. The CDR3 extends over 15 amino acids. Germline assignment: CDR1 MNHEY and CDR2 SVGAGI. The entry originates in a study of blood T cell repertoires in COVID-19. Study information: Researchers got acute and convalescent COVID-19 samples from the United States, Italy and Spain. From T cells, B-cell-depleted T cells, or PBMCs came the material, which was cDNA or gDNA.

TCRdb's copy holds only in-frame clones and misses some; the assay was immunoSEQ multiplex PCR. The sample has 200,000 to 250,000 clones, around 80% seen once. Participants spanned ages 18 to 89 years and resided in 24 US areas. Cohorts were assigned according to the clinical history that participants reported. The chain couples TRBV6-5 to TRBJ1-3; no definite D call. Material: PBMCs or T cells enriched from blood (not recorded which). The receptor was isolated from a woman aged 40 to 50 with acute COVID-19. The DNA for the CDR3 is TGTGCCAGCAGTTATGCGGGTTGGCCTGGAAACACCATATATTTT. Protein: CASSYAGWPGNTIYF.